This TCR beta chain was identified during a study of blood T cell repertoires in COVID-19 (dated by TCRdb to 2020 to 2021). In terms of the full investigation: Collaborator samples came from the United States, Italy and Spain and covered acute and convalescent phases of COVID-19. Deeply sampled blood TCRbeta repertoires from subjects exposed to, actively infected with, or recovered from COVID-19 were included in the dataset. The material from the prospective study consisted of cDNA or gDNA derived from T cells, B-cell-depleted T cells, or PBMCs. The samples were drawn from two sources: the first 160 participants of the ongoing ImmuneRACE study, and over 950 subjects contributed by 6 global collaborators. The repertoires were made available in a free public database intended to serve as a resource for research on the immune response to SARS-CoV-2. HLA class I and class II types, where available, came from metadata supplied by the sample provider rather than from assay-based typing. Nearly every sample came with metadata listing a de-identified subject ID, COVID-19 status, age in years and sex.

CDR1 and CDR2 were assigned from the germline V gene as MGHRA and YSYEKL. The CDR3, cysteine through phenylalanine, is 15 amino acids long. Only the CDR3 part of the read is kept: 45 bases, read in frame from the first base. The trim is 3 bases for V and 3 bases for J, with a gap of 14 bases between the germline ends. The investigation overall reported the following: How much clinical and demographic metadata was included differed by source and by participant, and the metadata was provided uncurated.

Concerning this clone: What this receptor recognizes is not known. Base qualities were left out, and no much larger clone turns up one base away.

Participants in the prospective study were aged about 18 to 95 years, lived in 20 to 25 United States geographic areas, and enrolled through a virtual design. To assign participants to cohorts, the prospective study relied on clinical history that participants themselves reported in a screening survey and a study questionnaire. Recovered participants in ImmuneRACE Cohort 3 were defined by two consecutive negative NP/OP PCR tests, clearance by a healthcare professional, or resolution of symptoms. In the prospective study, mobile phlebotomists collected whole blood, serum and a nasopharyngeal or oropharyngeal swab from each participant. Prospective study participants could optionally give additional blood draws and questionnaires over an approximately two-month period. Before DNA extraction, blood samples from the prospective study were shipped at room temperature or frozen. The immunoSEQ Assay, a bias-controlled multiplex PCR, was used to amplify TCRbeta CDR3 regions from genomic DNA. In the authors' own workflow: Nucleated cell counts per sample were estimated from amplification of reference gene primers within the assay. Sequence reads were collapsed and filtered to measure the absolute abundance of every unique TCRbeta CDR3 rearrangement. For each sample, productive Simpson clonality was calculated as the square root of Simpson's diversity index across productive rearrangements. Here the immuneACCESS table is served through TCRdb, limited to in-frame sequences with V and J called. Missing clones are a known gap in these copies; in checked studies unresolved V genes cover under half, and the rest lacks a known reason. D and trimming come from the DNA, and the V and J calls and clone size come from that table. Here the sample has about 200,000 clones; around 82% occur a single time. Of the sample, around 7% is held by the ten largest clones.

The TCR originated in a man aged 35 to 55 who had recovered from COVID-19. The sequence is built from TRBV4-1 and TRBJ2-5; TRBD2 might be the D gene, on 6 matching bases. The sequenced sample was PBMCs or T cells enriched from blood (not recorded which). The DNA reads as follows: TGCGCCAGCAGCCAGGGCGGGGTAGCTGAAGAGACCCAGTACTTC. Its protein reads: CASSQGGVAEETQYF.